This T cell receptor (beta chain) was recovered during a study of CD4 T cells in relation to SARS-CoV-2 and coronaviruses. About this clone: The target antigen is unknown.

Germline assignment: CDR1 SQVTM and CDR2 ANQGSEA. V gave up 5 bases and J gave up 0 bases; unmatched junction bases: 7. The CDR3 contains 15 residues. Some clones are missing from TCRdb's copy, which holds only in-frame ones; the method was immunoSEQ multiplex PCR. Among some 65,000 clones listed, about 90% were seen once. The unexposed donors gave CD4+ T cells in about 2011-2018, prior to COVID-19. Findings and limits, study-wide: No donor gave both pre-pandemic and post-infection samples.

The rearrangement uses TRBV29-1 and TRBJ2-7; TRBD2 aligns across 10 bases. The clonotype was recovered from a human donor in good health. Sequencing was done on a sample of memory CD4+ T cells from PBMCs. The CDR3 protein is CSVFLLAGFSYEQYF. CDR3 nucleotide sequence: TGCAGCGTTTTCTTACTAGCGGGGTTCTCCTACGAGCAGTACTTC.